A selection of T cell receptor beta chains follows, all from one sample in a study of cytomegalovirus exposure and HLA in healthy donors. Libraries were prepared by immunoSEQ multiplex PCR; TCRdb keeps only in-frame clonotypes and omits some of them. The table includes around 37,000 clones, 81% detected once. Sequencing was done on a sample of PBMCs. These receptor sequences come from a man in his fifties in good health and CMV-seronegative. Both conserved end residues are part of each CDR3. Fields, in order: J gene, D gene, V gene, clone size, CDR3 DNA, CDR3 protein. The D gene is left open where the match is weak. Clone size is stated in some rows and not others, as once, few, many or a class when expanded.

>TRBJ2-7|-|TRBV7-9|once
TGTTCCAGCAGCTTCCCGACAGCGCTTCTACCCTACGAGCAGTACTTC
CSSSFPTALLPYEQYF
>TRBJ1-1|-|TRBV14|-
TGTGCCAGCAGCCCCGGAGGAGCCCTGAACACTGAAGCTTTCTTT
CASSPGGALNTEAFF
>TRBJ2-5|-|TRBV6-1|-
TGTGCCAGCAGTGAACTCGTGACCCAGTACTTC
CASSELVTQYF
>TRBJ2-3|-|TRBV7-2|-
TGTGCCAGCCAACTTGGAGTTAGCACAGATACGCAGTATTTT
CASQLGVSTDTQYF
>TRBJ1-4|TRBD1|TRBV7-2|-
TGTGCCAGCAGCTTTGGGACAGCCGTTGTTTTT
CASSFGTAVVF
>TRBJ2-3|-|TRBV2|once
TGTGCCAGCAGTAATACCCCGTGGGGCGCGAACACAGATACGCAGTATTTT
CASSNTPWGANTDTQYF
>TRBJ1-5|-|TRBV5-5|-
TGTGCCAGCAGCTTGCTGACAGGAGGAAATCAGCCCCAGCATTTT
CASSLLTGGNQPQHF
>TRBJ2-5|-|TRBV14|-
TGTGCCAGCAGCCAAGATCGACAGGGAGGAAAAGGGACCCAGTACTTC
CASSQDRQGGKGTQYF
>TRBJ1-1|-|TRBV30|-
TGTGCCTGGAGTAGAGGACAGAACACTGAAGCTTTCTTT
CAWSRGQNTEAFF
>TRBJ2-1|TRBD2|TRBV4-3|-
TGCGCCAGCAGCCAAGGGGGACTAGACGAATACAATGAGCAGTTCTTC
CASSQGGLDEYNEQFF
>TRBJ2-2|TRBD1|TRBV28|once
TGTGCCAGCAGTTCCGCGGGACAGGGATACACCGGGGAGCTGTTTTTT
CASSSAGQGYTGELFF
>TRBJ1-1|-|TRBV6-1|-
TGTGCCAGCAGTGAAGCCCTGGGGGGCACTGAAGCTTTCTTT
CASSEALGGTEAFF
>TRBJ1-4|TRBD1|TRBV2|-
TGTGCCAGCAGTGGACAGGGGGAGCGTATGTTTTTT
CASSGQGERMFF
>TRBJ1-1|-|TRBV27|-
TGTGCCAGCGGGGGACTGATGAACACTGAAGCTTTCTTT
CASGGLMNTEAFF
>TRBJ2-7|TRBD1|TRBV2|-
TGTGCCAGCAGTGATATCATGGGACAGCACTACGAGCAGTACTTC
CASSDIMGQHYEQYF
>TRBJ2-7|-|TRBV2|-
TGTGCCAGCAGTAAAACCCGGGACACGGTACCCTACGAGCAGTACTTC
CASSKTRDTVPYEQYF
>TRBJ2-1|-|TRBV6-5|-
TGTGCCAGCAGTTACGACGGGAACTACAATGAGCAGTTCTTC
CASSYDGNYNEQFF
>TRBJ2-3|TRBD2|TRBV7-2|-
TGTGCCAGCAGCTTAGAAGCGGGAGGGCAGGCAGATACGCAGTATTTT
CASSLEAGGQADTQYF
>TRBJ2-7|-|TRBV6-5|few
TGTGCCAGCACTCCCCCTATGACCGGTCGGAGGCAGTACTTC
CASTPPMTGRRQYF
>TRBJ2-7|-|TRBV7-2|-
TGTGCCAGCAGCTTAGTGTCGAGAACCTACGAGCAGTACTTC
CASSLVSRTYEQYF
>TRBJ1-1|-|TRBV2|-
TGTGCCAGCAGTGATTACGGGGGCACTGAAGCTTTCTTT
CASSDYGGTEAFF
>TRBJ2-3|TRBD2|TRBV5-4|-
TGTGCCAGCAGACGAGCGGGGGAGACAGATACGCAGTATTTT
CASRRAGETDTQYF
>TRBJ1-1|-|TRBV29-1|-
TGCAGCGTTGTTGGCAGAAACACTGAAGCTTTCTTT
CSVVGRNTEAFF
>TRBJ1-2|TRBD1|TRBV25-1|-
TGTGCCAGCAGATTACCGGGACAGGGCGGCTACACCTTC
CASRLPGQGGYTF
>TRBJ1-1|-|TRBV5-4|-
TGTGCCAGCAGCTTGGGGGGCTCGGCGGGGAGGACTGAAGCTTTCTTT
CASSLGGSAGRTEAFF
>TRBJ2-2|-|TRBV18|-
TGTGCCAGCTCACCAGACTCGTCGGCAAACACCGGGGAGCTGTTTTTT
CASSPDSSANTGELFF
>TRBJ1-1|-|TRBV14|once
TGTGCCAGCAGCCAAGACCTAGAGGCTGAAGCTTTCTTT
CASSQDLEAEAFF
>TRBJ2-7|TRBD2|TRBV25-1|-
TGTGCCAGCAGTGAGGGACTAGCGGTCTCCTACGAGCAGTACTTC
CASSEGLAVSYEQYF
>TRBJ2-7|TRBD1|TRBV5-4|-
TGTGCCAGCAGCTGGGGACAGGGGGTACGCGAGCAGTACTTC
CASSWGQGVREQYF
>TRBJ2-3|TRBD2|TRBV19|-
TGTGCCAGTAGTCCCCAGCGGGGGGGCACGGATACGCAGTATTTT
CASSPQRGGTDTQYF
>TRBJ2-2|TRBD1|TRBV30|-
TGTGCCTGGAGGGGACAGGGGGGGGCCGGGGAGCTGTTTTTT
CAWRGQGGAGELFF
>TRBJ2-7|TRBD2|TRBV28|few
TGTGCCAGCAGTTTTACGGGACTAGCGGGATTCAGCTCCTACGAGCAGTACTTC
CASSFTGLAGFSSYEQYF
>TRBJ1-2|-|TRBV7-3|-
TGTGCCAGCAGCTTAAAACAGCCATCCATCGGCTACACCTTC
CASSLKQPSIGYTF
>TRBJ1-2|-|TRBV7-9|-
TGTTCCAGCAGCTTAGGCGGGGGCAGGGGAGTCTATGGCTACACCTTC
CSSSLGGGRGVYGYTF
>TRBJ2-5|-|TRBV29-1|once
TGCAGCGTTGAATGGCGGGGCGGAGAGACCCAGTACTTC
CSVEWRGGETQYF
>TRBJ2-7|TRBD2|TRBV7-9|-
TGTGCCAGCAGCCAGCGGGAGGAAGGCAGGGTCGAGCAGTACTTC
CASSQREEGRVEQYF
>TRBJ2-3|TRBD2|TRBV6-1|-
TGTGCCAGCAGTGAAGTTAGCGGGCCAGATACGCAGTATTTT
CASSEVSGPDTQYF
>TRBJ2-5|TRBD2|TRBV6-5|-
TGTGCCAGCAGTTACGGACTAGCCGGAGAGACCCAGTACTTC
CASSYGLAGETQYF
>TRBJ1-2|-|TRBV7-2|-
TGTGCCAGCAGCTTAGTTCAGGGAGGGTACTATGGCTACACCTTC
CASSLVQGGYYGYTF
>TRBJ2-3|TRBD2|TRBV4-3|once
TGCGCCAGCAGCCAAACGACTAGCGGCTACACAGATACGCAGTATTTT
CASSQTTSGYTDTQYF
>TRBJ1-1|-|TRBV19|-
TGTGCCAGTAGCCGAGACACTGAAGCTTTCTTT
CASSRDTEAFF
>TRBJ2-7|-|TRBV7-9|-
TGTTCCAGCAGCTTAAAGGGGGGGGTTTCCGAGCAGTACTTC
CSSSLKGGVSEQYF
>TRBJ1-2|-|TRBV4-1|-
TGCGCCAGCAGCCAAGCAACCACTTCGGACGGAGGGGCCGAGAGTGGCTACACCTTC
CASSQATTSDGGAESGYTF
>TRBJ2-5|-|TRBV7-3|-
TGTGCCAGCAGCCCTCTAAGCGGCCGAATCCAAGAGACCCAGTACTTC
CASSPLSGRIQETQYF
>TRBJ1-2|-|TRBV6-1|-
TGTGCCAGCAGTGAAACCACAGGCCACTATGGCTACACCTTC
CASSETTGHYGYTF
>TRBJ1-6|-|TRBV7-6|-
TGTGCCAGCAGCTTATCGGATAATTCACCCCTCCACTTT
CASSLSDNSPLHF
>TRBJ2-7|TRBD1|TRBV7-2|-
TGTGCCAGCAGCTTAACTTGGGACAGCTCCTACGAGCAGTACTTC
CASSLTWDSSYEQYF
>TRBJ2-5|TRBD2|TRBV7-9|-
TGTGCCAGCAGCTTCCGACTAGCGGGGGCCGGGGAGACCCAGTACTTC
CASSFRLAGAGETQYF
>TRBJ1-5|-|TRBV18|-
TGTGCCAGCTCACCAGCGGGCAATCAGCCCCAGCATTTT
CASSPAGNQPQHF
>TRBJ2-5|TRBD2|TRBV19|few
TGTGCCAGTAGTGTGAGACTAGCGGGGGGCAGGGAGACCCAGTACTTC
CASSVRLAGGRETQYF
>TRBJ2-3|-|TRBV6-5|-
TGTGCCAGCAGTTACTCGAGGAGGGATACGCAGTATTTT
CASSYSRRDTQYF
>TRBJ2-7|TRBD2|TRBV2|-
TGTGCCAGCAGTGTAGTTAGCGGGAGGGCCCACGAGCAGTACTTC
CASSVVSGRAHEQYF
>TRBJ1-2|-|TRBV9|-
TGTGCCAGCAGCGTAGGGGTTTGGGAGGGGTCAAAGGGCTACACCTTC
CASSVGVWEGSKGYTF
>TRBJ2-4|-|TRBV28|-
TGTGCCAGCAGTTTTCTGGGTGGGACTAAAAACATTCAGTACTTC
CASSFLGGTKNIQYF
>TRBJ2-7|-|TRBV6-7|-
TGTGCCAGCAGAAAGACAGGATCTTTATTTTGGGAGCAGTACTTC
CASRKTGSLFWEQYF
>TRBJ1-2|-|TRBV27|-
TGTGCCAGCAGTTTACAGGGCGACTATGGCTACACCTTC
CASSLQGDYGYTF
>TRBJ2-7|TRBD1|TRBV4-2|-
TGTGCCAGCAGCCAACGAGCCGGGACAGGCTACGAGCAGTACTTC
CASSQRAGTGYEQYF
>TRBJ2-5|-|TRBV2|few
TGTGCCAGCAGTGATTGGGAGAAAACCCAGTACTTC
CASSDWEKTQYF
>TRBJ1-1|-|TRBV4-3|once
TGCGCCAGCAGCACCACCCGGGAATCGAACACTGAAGCTTTCTTT
CASSTTRESNTEAFF